Listed below are T cell receptor beta chains from one sample, sequenced in a study of T cells after yellow fever vaccination. TCRdb called the 5' RACE reads again in MiXCR, with one record for every CDR3 protein. The sample holds about 69,000 distinct CDR3 sequences; approximately 6.2% are singletons and the top ten take over 2%. The material was CD4+ T cells sorted from PBMCs, obtained approximately 16 days after the first yellow fever vaccination. These receptors all stem from a man aged 18 to 30 who received the YFV17D yellow fever vaccine. Each CDR3 is given with its conserved first and last residue. A D gene is named only where the DNA matches it firmly. Clone size, where shown, is once, few, many, or a class for clones that have expanded.

abundance	d_gene	v_gene	j_gene	CDR3aa	CDR3nt
many	TRBD2	TRBV7-2	TRBJ2-5	CASSSGTSWMETQYF	TGTGCCAGCAGCTCCGGGACTAGCTGGATGGAGACCCAGTACTTC
few	NA	TRBV3-1	TRBJ1-2	CASSGPQYGYTF	TGTGCCAGCTCCGGGCCTCAATATGGCTACACCTTC
many	TRBD1	TRBV7-2	TRBJ1-4	CASAGQFNEKLFF	TGTGCCAGTGCGGGACAGTTTAATGAAAAACTGTTTTTT
many	NA	TRBV5-1	TRBJ2-2	CASSLEDGVTGELFF	TGCGCCAGCAGCTTGGAGGACGGGGTCACCGGGGAGCTGTTTTTT
many	NA	TRBV5-1	TRBJ2-1	CASSLDLIFSSYNEQFF	TGCGCCAGCAGCTTGGACCTTATATTTAGCTCCTACAATGAGCAGTTCTTC
many	TRBD1	TRBV6-2/TRBV6-3	TRBJ1-5	CASSRGQGYSNQPQHF	TGTGCCAGCAGTAGGGGACAGGGATATAGCAATCAGCCCCAGCATTTT
many	NA	TRBV11-2	TRBJ2-3	CASSLGTGGDTQYF	TGTGCCAGCAGCTTGGGGACCGGGGGTGACACGCAGTATTTT
many	NA	TRBV7-2	TRBJ2-3	CASDYTDRYTDTQYF	TGTGCCAGCGACTATACGGACCGATACACAGATACGCAGTATTTT
many	NA	TRBV6-5	TRBJ2-3	CASSYSSTGTDTQYF	TGTGCCAGCAGTTACTCGAGCACTGGCACAGATACGCAGTATTTT
many	TRBD2	TRBV7-2	TRBJ2-5	CASSFWTSEPQYF	TGTGCCAGCAGCTTCTGGACTAGCGAGCCCCAGTACTTC
many	NA	TRBV4-3	TRBJ2-2	CASSQGSPSTGELFF	TGCGCCAGCAGCCAAGGCTCCCCGAGTACCGGGGAGCTGTTTTTT
NA	NA	TRBV2	TRBJ1-5	CASYSERGQPQHF	TGTGCCAGCTATTCAGAAAGGGGTCAGCCCCAGCATTTT
many	NA	TRBV5-1	TRBJ2-1	CASSFRQGPRRGTHRYNEQFF	TGCGCCAGCAGCTTCAGGCAGGGACCTCGAAGGGGTACTCATCGCTACAATGAGCAGTTCTTC
many	NA	TRBV3-1	TRBJ2-1	CASSLEGVNEQFF	TGTGCCAGCAGCCTAGAAGGGGTCAATGAGCAGTTCTTC
many	NA	TRBV6-2/TRBV6-3	TRBJ2-3	CASTRTGLTDTQYF	TGTGCCAGCACCCGTACAGGGCTCACAGATACGCAGTATTTT
many	TRBD2	TRBV4-3	TRBJ2-3	CASSQDHRTREDTQYF	TGCGCCAGCAGCCAAGATCACCGGACTAGGGAAGATACGCAGTATTTT
many	NA	TRBV7-2	TRBJ2-7	CASSSPPLHYEQYF	TGTGCCAGCAGCTCCCCACCGCTCCACTACGAGCAGTACTTC
medium-sized	NA	TRBV5-1	TRBJ2-2	CASSSNGANANTGELFF	TGCGCCAGCAGCTCGAACGGGGCTAACGCGAACACCGGGGAGCTGTTTTTT
many	NA	TRBV3-1	TRBJ2-3	CASSLTSGADTQYF	TGTGCCAGCAGTCTTACTAGTGGCGCAGATACGCAGTATTTT
many	TRBD2	TRBV11-1	TRBJ2-1	CASSLLRGGAPHEQFF	TGTGCCAGCAGCTTGCTACGCGGGGGGGCCCCCCATGAGCAGTTCTTC
many	TRBD2	TRBV7-2	TRBJ2-3	CASSLPGGAPDTQYF	TGTGCCAGCAGCTTACCCGGGGGGGCCCCAGATACGCAGTATTTT
NA	TRBD2	TRBV20-1	TRBJ2-1	CRGQTPGLAGGLSYNEQFF	TGCAGGGGTCAGACCCCGGGCCTAGCGGGGGGGTTATCCTACAATGAGCAGTTCTTC
NA	NA	TRBV20-1	TRBJ2-1	CSARAHIWTGRDEQFF	TGCAGTGCTAGAGCCCACATTTGGACAGGGAGGGATGAGCAGTTCTTC
many	NA	TRBV19	TRBJ2-6	CASSTQSGANVLTF	TGTGCCAGTAGTACCCAATCTGGGGCCAACGTCCTGACTTTC
many	NA	TRBV2	TRBJ1-4	CASGWGGYSEKLFF	TGTGCCAGCGGCTGGGGGGGGTATAGTGAAAAACTGTTTTTT
once	TRBD1	TRBV3-1	TRBJ2-2	CASTQQGDRNTGELFF	TGTGCCAGCACCCAGCAGGGGGATCGCAACACCGGGGAGCTGTTTTTT
many	NA	TRBV7-2	TRBJ1-5	CASTPEITGQPQHF	TGTGCCAGCACCCCAGAGATTACAGGGCAGCCCCAGCATTTT
many	NA	TRBV7-2	TRBJ2-5	CASSTRQVGETQYF	TGTGCCAGCAGCACCCGACAGGTTGGAGAGACCCAGTACTTC
many	NA	TRBV12-3/TRBV12-4	TRBJ2-5	CASSPTWTKETQYF	TGTGCCAGCAGTCCCACCTGGACAAAAGAGACCCAGTACTTC
many	NA	TRBV24-1	TRBJ2-2	CATQGWGDGELFF	TGTGCCACCCAAGGTTGGGGCGACGGGGAGCTGTTTTTT
many	NA	TRBV20-1	TRBJ1-2	CSARDSRYLHGYTF	TGCAGTGCTCGAGACAGTCGATACCTACATGGCTACACCTTC
medium-sized	TRBD2	TRBV7-3	TRBJ2-5	CASSPGGPLETQYF	TGTGCCAGCAGCCCGGGGGGGCCCTTGGAGACCCAGTACTTC
many	TRBD1	TRBV5-1	TRBJ2-3	CASSYDRERTDTQYF	TGCGCCAGCAGCTACGACAGGGAGCGGACAGATACGCAGTATTTT
many	NA	TRBV5-1	TRBJ1-6	CASSLGVYDSPLHF	TGCGCCAGCAGCTTGGGGGTTTATGATTCACCCCTCCACTTT
many	TRBD2	TRBV20-1	TRBJ2-3	CSASGRRGSTDTQYF	TGCAGTGCTAGTGGGCGGCGGGGGAGCACAGATACGCAGTATTTT
many	NA	TRBV6-5	TRBJ1-2	CASSYTRGNYGYTF	TGTGCCAGCAGTTACACCCGGGGGAACTATGGCTACACCTTC
many	TRBD1	TRBV12-3/TRBV12-4	TRBJ2-3	CASSLRQGTDTQYF	TGTGCCAGCAGTTTGAGACAGGGGACAGATACGCAGTATTTT
many	NA	TRBV5-1	TRBJ1-2	CASSRLGGITYGYTF	TGCGCCAGCAGCCGACTCGGGGGTATAACCTATGGCTACACCTTC
many	NA	TRBV20-1	TRBJ2-5	CSARGGWDQETQYF	TGCAGTGCTAGAGGAGGGTGGGATCAAGAGACCCAGTACTTC
few	NA	TRBV5-4	TRBJ1-2	CASTPLKGDYGYTF	TGTGCCAGCACCCCTCTGAAAGGGGACTATGGCTACACCTTC
many	NA	TRBV29-1	TRBJ2-3	CSVDDGATDTQYF	TGCAGCGTCGACGACGGAGCCACAGATACGCAGTATTTT
few	TRBD1	TRBV5-4	TRBJ1-2	CASSPGQGGLYGYTF	TGTGCCAGCAGCCCCGGACAGGGAGGTCTCTATGGCTACACCTTC
many	NA	TRBV2	TRBJ2-1	CASSKNSNEQFF	TGTGCCAGCAGTAAGAACAGCAATGAGCAGTTCTTC
many	NA	TRBV20-1	TRBJ1-5	CSARGGARNQPQHF	TGCAGTGCTAGGGGCGGGGCCAGGAATCAGCCCCAGCATTTT
many	NA	TRBV29-1	TRBJ1-1	CSVSAGRSEAFF	TGCAGCGTTTCTGCAGGGCGGTCTGAAGCTTTCTTT
few	NA	TRBV28	TRBJ2-2	CASSSDLFTGELFF	TGTGCCAGCAGTTCGGACTTATTCACCGGGGAGCTGTTTTTT
few	NA	TRBV5-4	TRBJ1-2	CASSLVDRYYGYTF	TGTGCCAGCAGCTTGGTCGACAGATACTATGGCTACACCTTC
many	NA	TRBV29-1	TRBJ1-4	CSVEGTVTGEKLFF	TGCAGCGTCGAGGGGACCGTCACGGGAGAAAAACTGTTTTTT
many	NA	TRBV6-2/TRBV6-3	TRBJ1-5	CASRTSGGDQPQHF	TGTGCCAGCAGGACCTCTGGGGGGGATCAGCCCCAGCATTTT
many	NA	TRBV21-1	TRBJ2-5	CASSDRGFQETQYF	TGTGCCAGCAGCGACCGGGGATTCCAAGAGACCCAGTACTTC
many	NA	TRBV20-1	TRBJ1-1	CSARLGRGATEAFF	TGCAGTGCTAGACTGGGCAGGGGTGCGACTGAAGCTTTCTTT
many	TRBD2	TRBV20-1	TRBJ2-5	CSARVGGGALETQYF	TGCAGTGCTAGAGTTGGCGGGGGGGCGTTGGAGACCCAGTACTTC